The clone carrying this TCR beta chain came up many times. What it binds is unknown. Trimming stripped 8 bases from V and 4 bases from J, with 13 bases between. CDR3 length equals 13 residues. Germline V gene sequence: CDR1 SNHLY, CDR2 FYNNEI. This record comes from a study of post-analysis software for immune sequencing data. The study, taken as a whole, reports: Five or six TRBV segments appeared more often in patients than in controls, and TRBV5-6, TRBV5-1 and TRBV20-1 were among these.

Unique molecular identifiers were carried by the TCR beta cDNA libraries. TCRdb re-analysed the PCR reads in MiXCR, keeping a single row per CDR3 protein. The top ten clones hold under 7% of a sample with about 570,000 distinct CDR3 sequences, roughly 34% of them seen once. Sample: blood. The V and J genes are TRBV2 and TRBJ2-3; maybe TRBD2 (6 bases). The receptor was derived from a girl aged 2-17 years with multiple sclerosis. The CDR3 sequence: CASGAGSADTQYF. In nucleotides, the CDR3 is TGTGCCAGCGGGGCGGGGAGCGCAGATACGCAGTATTTT.